This T cell receptor beta chain was sequenced for a study of beta chain features in type 1 diabetes. Findings of the study overall: Sequencing the cDNA could make cells with high TCR expression show up more than they should. When Type 1 diabetes patients were examined, their TCRB CDR3s proved moderately but significantly shorter in all four CD4+ subsets. Type 1 diabetes patients showed fewer insertions and more deletions at VDJ junctions.

Since all of the isolated RNA was reverse transcribed, expressed TCRB transcripts were what got sequenced. Produced via immunoSEQ multiplex PCR; TCRdb's table is partial and in-frame only. The sample gives about 650,000 clones, around 12% of which show up once; over 0.1% is in the top ten. Points on this clone: What it recognizes is unknown.

Trimming left V 1 base short and J 1 base short, with 10 bases between. The CDR3 has 15 amino acids. Germline V lookup: CDR1 SGDLS, CDR2 YYNGEE. This receptor was identified in a man aged 25 to 40 with type 1 diabetes. The specimen sequenced was naive CD4+ T cells from blood. The chain is built from TRBV9 and TRBJ2-3; D unclear. Written as DNA, the CDR3 is TGTGCCAGCAGCGTATCAGGTAGCCGCACAGATACGCAGTATTTT. This sequence encodes CASSVSGSRTDTQYF.